This TCR beta chain originates from a study of blood T cells in healthy people across ages. Study overall: Template switching picked up about one barcoded beta molecule for each two T cells.

Trimming cost V 0 bases and J 5 bases, with 9 bases left between them. The CDR3 length is 14 residues. Germline CDR1 and CDR2: SGHRS and YFSETQ. This clonotype was picked up many times. Through a sample-barcoded 5' primer and a J-beta primer mix, a second PCR was run for roughly 6 to 11 cycles. A template-switch adaptor with 12 random nucleotides tagged each cDNA molecule. Using its own MiXCR run on the 5' RACE reads, TCRdb lists one record per CDR3 protein. The sample holds around 650,000 distinct CDR3 sequences; about 34% are singletons and the top ten take about 16%. Researchers isolated at least 6.5 million PBMCs per sample.

The receptor was isolated from a woman at least 80 years old in good health. The chain has TRBV5-1 and TRBJ2-1, with no clear D. Material for sequencing was blood. CDR3 nucleotides: TGCGCCAGCAGCTTGGAAGGGCCTAACAATGAGCAGTTCTTC. Translating it yields CASSLEGPNNEQFF.